This T cell receptor beta chain appears in the sequencing data of a study of cytomegalovirus exposure and HLA in healthy donors. Study-wide results and caveats: In most subjects, TCR beta sequences reportedly gave accurate predictions of HLA-A and HLA-B alleles. V- and J-gene trimming of TCR beta was linked (in a later analysis) to a missense DCLRE1C variant. Relative to the approximately 680-donor mean, N-insertions were reportedly fewer in an Asian-associated ancestry cluster in a later analysis.

The germline V and J ends were trimmed by 5 bases and 1 base, with 9 bases remaining between them. The CDR3 covers 13 residues. Germline V gene data show CDR1 as SGHAT and CDR2 as FQNNGV. Both 60 Vbeta primers and 13 Jbeta primers went into the PCR. Only in-frame clones appear in the TCRdb table, and some are missing; sequencing was by immunoSEQ multiplex PCR. Altogether about 120,000 clones are present, more than 60% being singletons, with the ten largest covering 2.7%. The count of this clone is one. Its antigen is not identified. This chain links TRBV11-2 with TRBJ2-7, with a possible D match to TRBD1 (5 bases). The clonotype originates from a middle-aged woman in good health and CMV-seropositive. Input material: PBMCs. The CDR3 sequence is CASSKQVSYEQYF. The CDR3 bases are TGTGCCAGCAGCAAACAGGTGTCCTACGAGCAGTACTTC.